This T cell receptor (beta chain) was observed in a study of blood T cell repertoires in COVID-19. Across the study: COVID-19 samples collected from the United States, Italy and Spain covered acute and convalescent phases.

A single count supports this clone. The V gene end was trimmed by 4 bases and the J gene end by 0 bases; junction bases not matched to a gene: 5. CDR1 and CDR2 from the germline V gene are SGHRS and YFSETQ. The CDR3 spans 16 residues. Assay used: immunoSEQ multiplex PCR; TCRdb lists only in-frame clones, some missing. The sample includes roughly 250,000 clones, around 81% seen only once; the top ten take about 4.2%. V gene TRBV5-1 combines with J gene TRBJ1-1, with 11 bases lining up with TRBD1. The sequenced sample consisted of peripheral blood. The clonotype originates from a man aged 45 to 65 with active or convalescent COVID-19. DNA for the CDR3: TGCGCCAGCAGCCTGGGGACAGGGGGTCTGAACACTGAAGCTTTCTTT. Protein sequence: CASSLGTGGLNTEAFF.